What follows describes a single T cell receptor (beta chain). The record originates from a study of blood T cell repertoires in COVID-19. Study context: Spain, Italy and the United States supplied samples that represented acute and convalescent COVID-19.

Original data processing: How many nucleated cells were present was estimated from reference gene primer amplification. Sequencing was performed with immunoSEQ multiplex PCR; in TCRdb, only in-frame clones are kept and a portion is missing. Clonal size and the V and J genes are those of that table, whereas D and trimming came from the DNA. The data contain fewer than 250,000 clones, roughly 80% of them singletons. V was pared by 3 bases and J by 8 bases, with 16 bases between. There are 14 residues in the CDR3. The germline CDR1 and CDR2 sequences are SEHNR and FQNEAQ (reference sequence). The gene calls are TRBV7-9 and TRBJ1-2; D remains ambiguous. The sequence was collected from a woman in her sixties or seventies with acute or convalescent COVID-19. Sequenced material: peripheral blood. Here the CDR3 DNA reads TGTGCCAGCAGCTTGGCAGGCAGCCCTGAAGGCTACACCTTC. Encoded protein: CASSLAGSPEGYTF.